This TCR beta chain was recovered during a study of Graves' ophthalmopathy and Graves' hyperthyroidism. In its sample, this clonotype was seen once. The CDR3 is 18 amino acids. The trim removed 2 bases at V and 0 bases at J, leaving 9 bases unmatched. Per germline, CDR1 MNHGY and CDR2 SAAAGT. Amplification targeted the TCR beta CDR3 regions, with RNA transcripts as the source material. Following a first-round RT-PCR that used HTBI primers, a second-round multiplex PCR was carried out. TCRdb itself ran the multiplex PCR reads through MiXCR, one entry per CDR3 protein. The sample lists 170,000 or so distinct CDR3 sequences, 35% to 45% seen once, with 8% to 10% in the top ten. Clinical symptoms, serum thyroxine, TRAb, thyroid ultrasound and orbital computed tomography determined diagnosis.

The sequenced sample consisted of peripheral blood. This sequence joins TRBV6-8 and TRBJ1-3; 8 nucleotides align to TRBD1. The TCR originated in a man aged 25 to 40 with Graves' ophthalmopathy. CDR3 in amino acids: CASSYPDRDPTSGNTIYF. The CDR3, as DNA: TGTGCCAGCAGTTACCCGGACAGGGACCCAACCTCTGGAAACACCATATATTTT.